This T cell receptor (beta chain) appears in the sequencing data of a study of regulatory T cells in long-lasting Graves disease. Time point meaning: newly diagnosed GD, antithyroid drugs for less than 3 months. Construction of the TCR library relied on RNA isolated from PBMCs. This clonotype came up many times. Its antigen is unknown. Study-wide findings and caveats: It was in persistent disease that TRBV28, TRBJ1-2 and TRBJ2-5 were favored.

Library construction for TCR beta used iRepertoire HTBI primers and Arm-PCR of CDR3 regions. TCRdb processed the multiplex PCR reads anew with MiXCR; each CDR3 protein has one entry. This sample has fewer than 450,000 distinct CDR3 sequences, with approximately 15% found just once. Germline V gives CDR1 KGHSH, CDR2 LQKENI. The CDR3 runs 14 residues. The V gene lost 2 bases and the J gene lost 1 base, with 5 bases spanning the gap. This sample also appeared in a second study, on T cells in Graves' hyperthyroidism and ophthalmopathy. That publication notes: Patients were excluded because of uncontrolled infection, other autoimmune disease, pregnancy or lactation. Most thyroid clonotypes with frequency above 0.001 were detected in blood.

The chain couples TRBV18 to TRBJ1-4; D remains ambiguous. Specimen: peripheral blood mononuclear cells (PBMCs), collected at new diagnosis, from a patient treated with antithyroid drugs. The source is a middle-aged woman with Graves disease. The CDR3 coding sequence is TGTGCCAGCTCACCAAGGGAAACTAATGAAAAACTGTTTTTT. It specifies CASSPRETNEKLFF.